What follows is one TCR beta chain and its context. The antigen is undetermined. This specimen belongs to a study of shared clonotypes between healthy human individuals. Notes on the study in general: Owing to a small donor count, the genetic and exposure-history diversity represented was limited. Among donors, clonotype sharing was expected to be affected by sequencing depth.

Germline V gives CDR1 SQVTM, CDR2 ANQGSEA. V lost 2 bases to trimming and J lost 4 bases; unmatched junction nucleotides: 11. This CDR3 is 16 amino acids long. Several immunoSEQ plates held equal portions of the genomic DNA taken from each subset. The DNA input per sorted-subset replicate PCR was roughly 180 ng, corresponding to some 30,000 T cell genomes. The repertoire was sequenced with immunoSEQ multiplex PCR; TCRdb's copy has only in-frame clones and lacks some. The sample carries some 2,100,000 clones, 85% to 95% recorded once. Selected positively for CCR7 and CD45RO-negative, naive CD8 cells excluded terminally differentiated effector memory CD45RA+ cells.

The sequenced material came from naive CD8+ T cells from PBMCs. This receptor was identified in a man younger than 35 in good health. Some clones in this sample may be carry-over from other donors' samples. This chain connects TRBV29-1 to TRBJ2-5, with 9 bases that match TRBD1. The CDR3 loop is CSVELRGTGGRETQYF. The CDR3 DNA is TGCAGCGTTGAACTCAGGGGCACAGGGGGCAGAGAGACCCAGTACTTC.